This T cell receptor beta chain derives from a study of response to subunit inactivated influenza vaccine. Study-wide findings and caveats: Authors suggested that a seasonal influenza vaccination recruits few new T cells each time.

MiXCR, run by TCRdb on the RT-PCR reads, gives a single entry per CDR3 protein. This repertoire shows approximately 520,000 distinct CDR3 sequences, about 25% found once; its top ten account for 1.5% to 2%. Details on this clonotype: Antigen specificity is unknown.

The V and J ends lost 4 bases and 7 bases respectively, with 10 bases between them. The CDR3 has 12 amino acids. Germline CDR1 and CDR2: GTSNPN and SVGIG (reference sequence). The receptor was derived from a man aged 50-59 years who received an inactivated influenza vaccine. The sample consisted of CD4+ T cells sorted from PBMCs, taken about 5 days after vaccination. The chain has TRBV30 and TRBJ2-2; D is uncertain. In DNA form, the CDR3 reads TGTGCCTGGACTGATCACCACGGGGAGCTGTTTTTT. Translated, it gives CAWTDHHGELFF.